This is a list of T cell receptor beta chains from one sample in a study of OX40 agonist ivuxolimab in advanced cancers. Clones were sequenced by immunoSEQ multiplex PCR, and TCRdb holds only the in-frame ones, with some missing. This table has about 34,000 clones, around 80% appearing once. This specimen consisted of CD4+ or CD8+ T cells sorted from blood, obtained in a trial of the OX40 agonist ivuxolimab. The receptors derive from an adult with an advanced solid tumor such as melanoma, head and neck, liver or kidney cancer. Both conserved end residues are part of each CDR3. D genes are given only for firm matches. A clone size is listed for some rows: how often the clone was seen (once, few, many), or a class if it is expanded.

d_call | j_call | clone_size | v_call | cdr3_nt | cdr3_aa
TRBD1 | TRBJ1-4 | NA | TRBV30 | TGTGCCTGGAGTGATCAGACAGGGACTAATGAAAAACTGTTTTTT | CAWSDQTGTNEKLFF
TRBD1 | TRBJ1-5 | NA | TRBV7-8 | TGTGCCAGCAGCTTAGTGGGACAGGGGGCGCGACGAAGCAATCAGCCCCAGCATTTT | CASSLVGQGARRSNQPQHF
NA | TRBJ2-1 | NA | TRBV11-2 | TGTGCCAGCAGCCTCTCAGGCAATGAGCAGTTCTTC | CASSLSGNEQFF
NA | TRBJ1-2 | NA | TRBV18 | TGTGCCAGCTCACCCGGGGATAACTATGGCTACACCTTC | CASSPGDNYGYTF
TRBD2 | TRBJ2-1 | NA | TRBV7-9 | TGTGCCAGCAGCTTAGGCGGGAGGGGGGGAAATGAGCAGTTCTTC | CASSLGGRGGNEQFF
NA | TRBJ1-2 | NA | TRBV6-6 | TGTGCCAGCAGCTACGCCCCGGGACATTACTATGGCTACACCTTC | CASSYAPGHYYGYTF
NA | TRBJ2-7 | NA | TRBV19 | TGTGCGACAGGTTCATACGAGCAGTACTTC | CATGSYEQYF
NA | TRBJ1-2 | NA | TRBV5-4 | TGTGCCAGCAGCTTAGGCACATCCCCCCTAGCTAACTATGGCTACACCTTC | CASSLGTSPLANYGYTF
NA | TRBJ2-3 | NA | TRBV4-3 | TGCGCCAGCAGCCAAGATCAGCGTATCGGGGGAGATACGCAGTATTTT | CASSQDQRIGGDTQYF
TRBD1 | TRBJ1-1 | NA | TRBV30 | TGTGCCTCAACCGGGACAGGGGACACTGAAGCTTTCTTT | CASTGTGDTEAFF
TRBD2 | TRBJ2-5 | NA | TRBV19 | TGTGCCAGTAGTCTCACTAGCGGGAGGGCCGGGGAGACCCAGTACTTC | CASSLTSGRAGETQYF
NA | TRBJ1-3 | NA | TRBV5-4 | TGTGCCAGCAGCCCCCAGACAGCTGGAAACACCATATATTTT | CASSPQTAGNTIYF
NA | TRBJ2-1 | NA | TRBV19 | TGTGCCAGTACGCGAGGAGGGGGCGGTAGGGGTGAGCAGTTCTTC | CASTRGGGGRGEQFF
NA | TRBJ2-7 | NA | TRBV7-3 | TGTGCCAGCAGCTTAACCCCGGGGAGGAACGAGCAGTACTTC | CASSLTPGRNEQYF
NA | TRBJ2-2 | NA | TRBV5-4 | TGTGCCAGCAGCACACGGGGCACCGGGGAGCTGTTTTTT | CASSTRGTGELFF
NA | TRBJ2-3 | NA | TRBV7-3 | TGTGCCAGCAGCTTAATGCAGGGGCGGACAGATACGCAGTATTTT | CASSLMQGRTDTQYF
NA | TRBJ2-7 | NA | TRBV19 | TGTGCCAGTAGTATTCTAGGGCAGGGTATGGGCGAGCAGTACTTC | CASSILGQGMGEQYF
TRBD2 | TRBJ2-1 | NA | TRBV7-3 | TGTGCCAGCAGCACTGGGACTAGCGGGACTGGGAATGAGCAGTTCTTC | CASSTGTSGTGNEQFF
TRBD2 | TRBJ2-3 | NA | TRBV7-3 | TGTGCCAGCAGCTTATTTGGTGGCGGGGGATTGGATACGCAGTATTTT | CASSLFGGGGLDTQYF
NA | TRBJ2-7 | NA | TRBV18 | TGTGCCAGCTCACCATCCGAGGAGCAAGAGCAGTACTTC | CASSPSEEQEQYF
NA | TRBJ1-1 | NA | TRBV29-1 | TGCAGCGTTCAATCGGCTGGGGTGGGTTCTGAAGCTTTCTTT | CSVQSAGVGSEAFF
NA | TRBJ1-5 | NA | TRBV6-6 | TGTGCCAGCAGTTACCCGGGTGGGCCTCAGCCCCAGCATTTT | CASSYPGGPQPQHF
TRBD1 | TRBJ1-1 | once | TRBV7-9 | TGTGCCAGCAGCCGGGACAGGGGCGGAGGTGAAGCTTTCTTT | CASSRDRGGGEAFF
NA | TRBJ1-1 | few | TRBV5-4 | TGTGCCAGCAGCCCGGGCCGAGCGGCCGAAGCTTTCTTT | CASSPGRAAEAFF
TRBD2 | TRBJ2-3 | NA | TRBV5-1 | TGCGCCAGCGACCCCTTGGCGGGGGGATTCTCTAGCACAGATACGCAGTATTTT | CASDPLAGGFSSTDTQYF
TRBD1 | TRBJ1-4 | NA | TRBV13 | TGTGCCAGCAGCCGCCAGACAGGGCCACGGGAAAAACTGTTTTTT | CASSRQTGPREKLFF
NA | TRBJ2-7 | once | TRBV5-1 | TGCGCCAGCAGCCACGGACAGTCCTACGAGCAGTACTTC | CASSHGQSYEQYF
NA | TRBJ1-1 | NA | TRBV29-1 | TGCAGCGTTGGGCCCCCTATTGGGGGCGCGAACACTGAAGCTTTCTTT | CSVGPPIGGANTEAFF
TRBD1 | TRBJ1-2 | NA | TRBV30 | TGTGCCTGGAGTGTACAGGGGCTTTACACCTTC | CAWSVQGLYTF
NA | TRBJ1-5 | NA | TRBV28 | TGTGCCAGCAGTTTGGGGGGAAAGGGTCATCAGCCCCAGCATTTT | CASSLGGKGHQPQHF
TRBD2 | TRBJ2-7 | NA | TRBV19 | TGTGCCAGTAGTTTCGACAGGGAAAGACTAGCGGGAGAAAATCACGAGCAGTACTTC | CASSFDRERLAGENHEQYF
TRBD1 | TRBJ1-2 | NA | TRBV7-2 | TGTGCCAGCAGCTTAACAGGGGGTGCTGGCGGCTACACCTTC | CASSLTGGAGGYTF
TRBD1 | TRBJ1-1 | NA | TRBV6-4 | TGTGCCAGCAGGCTGACAGGGTCCAACCGGAATACTGAAGCTTTCTTT | CASRLTGSNRNTEAFF
TRBD1 | TRBJ1-4 | few | TRBV4-1 | TGCGCCAGCAGCCAAGAAATCTCGGGACAGGGTAGTAGGGCTAATGAAAAACTGTTTTTT | CASSQEISGQGSRANEKLFF
NA | TRBJ1-3 | NA | TRBV5-1 | TGCGCCAGCAGTTTGGGTCCGGGGGGCTCTGGAAACACCATATATTTT | CASSLGPGGSGNTIYF
TRBD1 | TRBJ1-1 | NA | TRBV6-5 | TGTGCCAGCAGTTACTCGAGACGGACAGGGGGCACTGAAGCTTTCTTT | CASSYSRRTGGTEAFF
NA | TRBJ2-7 | NA | TRBV29-1 | TGCAGCGCCAAGGGGATTTACGAGCAGTACTTC | CSAKGIYEQYF
NA | TRBJ2-2 | NA | TRBV5-1 | TGCGCCAGCAGCTCAGTAGCGAACACCGGGGAGCTGTTTTTT | CASSSVANTGELFF
NA | TRBJ1-1 | NA | TRBV13 | TGTGCCAGCAGCTTAGATTCAAGGGTCACTGAAGCTTTCTTT | CASSLDSRVTEAFF
NA | TRBJ1-2 | NA | TRBV6-4 | TGTGCCAGCAGTCCTAATGGACCTAACTATGGCTACACCTTC | CASSPNGPNYGYTF
TRBD2 | TRBJ2-7 | NA | TRBV10-3 | TGTGCCATCAGTGAGCGACTAGCGGGAGATTCCGAGCAGTACTTC | CAISERLAGDSEQYF
NA | TRBJ2-7 | NA | TRBV7-7 | TGTGCCAGCAGCTTTTCTTTGACCTACGAGCAGTACTTC | CASSFSLTYEQYF
NA | TRBJ2-2 | NA | TRBV29-1 | TGCAGCGTTGGTCACGGGGAGCTGTTTTTT | CSVGHGELFF